This TCR beta chain was retrieved from a study of identical twins. Unique molecular identifiers were in the cDNA, with template-switch universal primer binding. TCRdb reanalysed the 5' RACE reads using MiXCR and keeps one entry per CDR3 protein. The table has hundreds of thousands of distinct CDR3 sequences, approximately 13% seen once. This clonotype turned up a few times. Its antigen is unidentified. From germline, CDR1 is SGHDT and CDR2 YYEEEE. This CDR3 is 14 amino acids long. Trimming cost V 4 bases and J 3 bases, with 14 bases left between them. Study observations and caveats: For monozygotic twins, models underestimated out-of-frame TCR alpha sharing. Twin-shared out-of-frame alpha sequences were enriched for low generation probability. Abundant cord blood beta clonotypes carried fewer insertions; memory repertoires showed none.

The same data also contributed to another study, on yellow fever vaccine responses in identical twins.

The sequenced sample was PBMCs. This chain uses TRBV5-6 with TRBJ2-7; tentative D call: TRBD2 (5 bases). This receptor was identified in a woman aged 18 to 35 in good health. The CDR3 nucleotides read TGTGCCAGCAGCCCAGAGGGAGCCCTCTACGAGCAGTACTTC. It translates to CASSPEGALYEQYF. Looking up the rest from reference TRBV5-6 and TRBJ2-7 gives the full variable domain: DAGVTQSPTHLIKTRGQQVTLRCSPKSGHDTVSWYQQALGQGPQFIFQYYEEEERQRGNFPDRFSGHQFPNYSSELNVNALLLGDSALYLCASSPEGALYEQYFGPGTRLTVT.